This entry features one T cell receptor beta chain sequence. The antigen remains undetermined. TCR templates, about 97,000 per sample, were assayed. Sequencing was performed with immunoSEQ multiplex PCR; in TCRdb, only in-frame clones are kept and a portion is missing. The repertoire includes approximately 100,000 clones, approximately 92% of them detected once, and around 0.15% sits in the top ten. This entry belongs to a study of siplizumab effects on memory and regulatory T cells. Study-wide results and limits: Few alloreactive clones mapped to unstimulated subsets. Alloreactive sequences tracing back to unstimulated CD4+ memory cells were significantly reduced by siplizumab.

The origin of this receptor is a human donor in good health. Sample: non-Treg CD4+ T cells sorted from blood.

For the CDR3, the DNA is TGTGCTAGTGGTTTGGAACAGGGGAGTTCACCCCTCCACTTT. Its protein product is CASGLEQGSSPLHF. V and J are TRBV12-5 and TRBJ1-6; 7 bases match TRBD1. Trimming took 1 base from V and 9 from J; bases not matched to a gene: 3. Germline V gene lookup returns CDR1 LGHNT and CDR2 FRNRAP. This CDR3 comprises 14 residues.